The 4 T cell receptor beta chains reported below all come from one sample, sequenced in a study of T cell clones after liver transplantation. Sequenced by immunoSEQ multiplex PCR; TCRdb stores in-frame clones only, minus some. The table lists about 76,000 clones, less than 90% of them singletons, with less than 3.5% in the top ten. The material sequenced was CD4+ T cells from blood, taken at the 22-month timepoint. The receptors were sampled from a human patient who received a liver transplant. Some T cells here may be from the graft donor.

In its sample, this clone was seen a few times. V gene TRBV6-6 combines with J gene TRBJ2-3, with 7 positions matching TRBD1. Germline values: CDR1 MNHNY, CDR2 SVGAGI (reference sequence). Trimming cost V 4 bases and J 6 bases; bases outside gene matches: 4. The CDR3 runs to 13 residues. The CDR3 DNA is TGTGCCAGCAGTTTAATCAGGGGGGATACGCAGTATTTT. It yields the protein CASSLIRGDTQYF.

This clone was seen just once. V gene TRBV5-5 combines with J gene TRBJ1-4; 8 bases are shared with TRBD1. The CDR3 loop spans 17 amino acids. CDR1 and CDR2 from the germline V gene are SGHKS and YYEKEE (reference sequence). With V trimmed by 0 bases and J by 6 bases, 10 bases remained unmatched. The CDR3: CASSLAGNTGGDEKLFF. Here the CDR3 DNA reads TGTGCCAGCAGCTTGGCCGGAAATACAGGGGGGGATGAAAAACTGTTTTTT.

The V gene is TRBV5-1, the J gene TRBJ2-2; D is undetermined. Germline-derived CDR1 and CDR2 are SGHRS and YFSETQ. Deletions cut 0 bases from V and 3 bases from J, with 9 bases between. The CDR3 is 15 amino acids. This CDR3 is CASSLAEWDTGELFF. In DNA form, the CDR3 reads TGCGCCAGCAGCTTGGCCGAATGGGACACCGGGGAGCTGTTTTTT.

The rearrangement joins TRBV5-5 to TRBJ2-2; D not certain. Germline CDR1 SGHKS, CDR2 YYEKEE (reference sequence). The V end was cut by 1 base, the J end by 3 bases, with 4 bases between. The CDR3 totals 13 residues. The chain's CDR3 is CASSLRYTGELFF. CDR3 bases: TGTGCCAGCAGCTTGAGGTACACCGGGGAGCTGTTTTTT.